Following are 19 T cell receptor beta chains from one sample sequenced in a study of a mutant IDH1 vaccine in newly diagnosed glioma. TCRdb's table, derived via immunoSEQ multiplex PCR, lists solely in-frame clones and lacks some. The sample contains about 46,000 clones, around 92% of which appear only once. Antigens of these TCRs are unknown. Time point: week 35, safety follow-up. A 20-mer mutant IDH1 peptide at 300 ug was injected subcutaneously with topical imiquimod. The sample was PBMCs, taken from a glioma patient whose treatment included an IDH1 peptide vaccine. These receptors came from a man in his fifties with glioma.

This chain links TRBV5-1 with TRBJ2-2, with D tentatively TRBD1 or TRBD2 (5 bases each). V was trimmed by 0 bases and J by 2 bases, leaving 11 bases between them. The CDR3 covers 16 residues. The germline gives CDR1 SGHRS, CDR2 YFSETQ. CDR3 amino acids: CASSLAGTTNTGELFF. The DNA for the CDR3 is TGCGCCAGCAGCTTGGCCGGGACGACTAACACCGGGGAGCTGTTTTTT.

V is TRBV2 and J is TRBJ1-1, with D possibly being TRBD1 (6 bases). Germline V lookup: CDR1 SNHLY, CDR2 FYNNEI. V was cut by 2 bases and J by 8 bases, with 18 bases left in between. The CDR3 spans 15 residues. The CDR3 region is CASSETGQYKIEAFF. The CDR3 DNA sequence: TGTGCCAGCAGTGAAACTGGACAGTACAAAATCGAAGCTTTCTTT. The whole variable domain, filled in from reference TRBV2 and TRBJ1-1, reads EPEVTQTPSHQVTQMGQEVILRCVPISNHLYFYWYRQILGQKVEFLVSFYNNEISEKSEIFDDQFSVERPDGSNFTLKIRSTKLEDSAMYFCASSETGQYKIEAFFGQGTRLTVV.

This chain links TRBV7-9 with TRBJ1-1; D not resolved. CDR3 length: 12 amino acids. Per germline, CDR1 SEHNR and CDR2 FQNEAQ (reference sequence). CDR3 nucleotide sequence: TGTGCTTTGCTCTTGCCTTCCACTGAAGCTTTCTTT. It encodes CALLLPSTEAFF. The variable domain in full, completed from reference TRBV7-9 and TRBJ1-1, reads DTGVSQNPRHKITKRGQNVTFRCDPISEHNRLYWYRQTLGQGPEFLTYFQNEAQLEKSRLLSDRFSAERPKGSFSTLEIQRTEQGDSAMYLCALLLPSTEAFFGQGTRLTVV.

The V and J genes are TRBV5-1 and TRBJ2-7, with D perhaps given as TRBD1 or TRBD2 (5 bases each). This CDR3 has 15 residues. Germline V lookup: CDR1 SGHRS, CDR2 YFSETQ. Trimming cost V 0 bases and J 5 bases, with 15 bases left between them. CDR3 in amino acids: CASSLAGGVVHEQYF. The CDR3 nucleotides read TGCGCCAGCAGCTTGGCTGGGGGTGTCGTCCACGAGCAGTACTTC.

The chain employs TRBV18 and TRBJ1-2, with 8 bases matching TRBD1. From germline, CDR1 is KGHSH and CDR2 LQKENI. CDR3 size: 13 residues. V shed 3 bases, J shed 3 bases, and the junction held 0 bases outside the gene matches. CDR3 bases: TGTGCCAGCTCACCGGGACAGGACTATGGCTACACCTTC. Translating it yields CASSPGQDYGYTF.

The chain has TRBV7-8 and TRBJ1-1; D is undetermined. Trimming took off 5 bases at V and 1 base at J, with 11 bases between the two ends. The CDR3 has 14 amino acids. The germline CDR1 and CDR2 sequences are SGHVS and FQNEAQ. CDR3 bases: TGTGCCAGCAGCCGATCACAATGGAACACTGAAGCTTTCTTT. Residues: CASSRSQWNTEAFF.

The genes are TRBV10-1 and TRBJ1-1, with 7 positions matching TRBD1. CDR3 length: 14 amino acids. Germline V gene sequence: CDR1 WNHNN, CDR2 SYGVQD (reference sequence). With 0 bases clipped from V and 4 bases from J, the junction kept 2 bases outside the gene matches. The CDR3 reads CASSESGGLTEAFF. CDR3 coding DNA: TGCGCCAGCAGTGAGTCAGGGGGCCTCACTGAAGCTTTCTTT.

V is TRBV5-5 and J is TRBJ2-7; TRBD2 matches 10 bases. CDR3 length: 16 residues. J gave up 3 bases and V 0 bases, and 6 bases lay outside the gene matches. In germline, CDR1 is SGHKS, CDR2 YYEKEE (reference sequence). The CDR3 loop is CASSLGLAGDIYEQYF. Written as DNA, the CDR3 is TGTGCCAGCAGCTTGGGGCTAGCGGGGGACATCTACGAGCAGTACTTC. The full variable domain, rest sourced from reference TRBV5-5 and TRBJ2-7, is DAGVTQSPTHLIKTRGQQVTLRCSPISGHKSVSWYQQVLGQGPQFIFQYYEKEERGRGNFPDRFSARQFPNYSSELNVNALLLGDSALYLCASSLGLAGDIYEQYFGPGTRLTVT.

V and J are TRBV7-2 and TRBJ2-4, with D maybe TRBD2 (6 bases). From germline, CDR1 is SGHTA and CDR2 FQGNSA. V shed 2 bases and J shed 8 bases, with 19 bases lying between them. The CDR3 runs to 16 residues. CDR3 nucleotides: TGTGCCAGCAGCTTACGCGGGACCCCGGAGAAAGACATTCAGTACTTC. This gives the protein CASSLRGTPEKDIQYF.

The rearrangement links TRBV6-1 to TRBJ1-4; the match to TRBD1 covers 8 bases. The germline CDR1 and CDR2 sequences are MNHNS and SASEGT. This CDR3 has 14 amino acids. V gave up 4 bases and J gave up 6 bases; unmatched junction bases: 4. The CDR3 DNA reads TGTGCCAGCAGTGTACAGGGGGGAGATGAAAAACTGTTTTTT. It specifies CASSVQGGDEKLFF.

This clone was seen just once. The chain links TRBV28 to TRBJ1-2; 12 positions agree with TRBD1. V dropped 7 bases and J dropped 7; count of bases not matched to a gene: 10. CDR1 and CDR2 (germline): MDHEN, SYDVKM. This CDR3 spans 15 amino acids. The CDR3 DNA follows: TGTGCCAGCAATCTTTCGGGACAGGGGGCGGGTGGCTACACCTTC. Its translation is CASNLSGQGAGGYTF.

The chain couples TRBV7-8 to TRBJ1-5; TRBD1 matches at 8 bases. This CDR3 comprises 14 residues. V shed 1 base and J 5 bases; nucleotides not matched to a gene: 1. CDR1 is SGHVS, CDR2 FQNEAQ, per germline. The chain's CDR3 is CASSLDRGDQPQHF. DNA for the CDR3: TGTGCCAGCAGCTTAGACAGGGGGGATCAGCCCCAGCATTTT. Combining the CDR3 with reference TRBV7-8 and TRBJ1-5 gives the whole variable domain GAGVSQSPRYKVAKRGQDVALRCDPISGHVSLFWYQQALGQGPEFLTYFQNEAQLDKSGLPSDRFFAERPEGSVSTLKIQRTQQEDSAVYLCASSLDRGDQPQHFGDGTRLSIL.

The chain recombines TRBV10-1 with TRBJ2-7; 8 bases match TRBD1. V lost 8 bases, J lost 7 bases, and 4 bases stayed unmatched. Germline CDR1 reads WNHNN; CDR2 reads SYGVQD (reference sequence). The CDR3 extends over 11 amino acids. The CDR3 here is CASGQGWEQYF. The CDR3 coding sequence is TGCGCCAGCGGACAGGGCTGGGAGCAGTACTTC.

This chain connects TRBV6-5 to TRBJ1-1; D gene uncertain. The CDR3 loop spans 11 amino acids. The germline V gene has CDR1 MNHEY and CDR2 SVGAGI. The ends were cut back, 2 bases at V and 11 bases at J, with 9 bases in the middle. As DNA, the CDR3 is TGTGCCAGCAGTTACGGGGTTGAGGCTTTCTTT. This translates into CASSYGVEAFF.

The rearrangement joins TRBV5-8 to TRBJ1-4; D may be TRBD1 (6 bases). From germline, CDR1 is SGHTS and CDR2 YDEGEE. The V end lost 1 base, the J end lost 8 bases, and 12 bases lay between the germline ends. This CDR3 has 14 residues. The CDR3 DNA is TGTGCCAGCAGCTTGATGGGACAAAGAGAAAAACTGTTTTTT. Protein: CASSLMGQREKLFF.

This chain joins TRBV30 and TRBJ2-5; no definite D call. The V gene lost 2 bases and the J gene lost 2 bases, with 6 bases spanning the gap. The CDR3 extends over 12 amino acids. Germline assignment: CDR1 GTSNPN and CDR2 SVGIG (reference sequence). The DNA for the CDR3 is TGTGCCTGGAGTTATGGGCAAGAGACCCAGTACTTC. Translation: CAWSYGQETQYF.

V usage is TRBV6-4 and J usage is TRBJ2-3; D might be TRBD1 or TRBD2, each matching 5 bases. Germline-derived CDR1 and CDR2 are MRHNA and SNTAGT. The V and J ends lost 3 bases and 4 bases respectively, with 11 bases between them. There are 14 residues in the CDR3. The CDR3: CASSDSGRADTQYF. The CDR3 coding sequence is TGTGCCAGCAGTGATTCAGGGCGGGCAGATACGCAGTATTTT.

This chain joins TRBV6-5 and TRBJ2-1; maybe TRBD2 (6 bases). Germline V gene sequence: CDR1 MNHEY, CDR2 SVGAGI. The CDR3 has 11 amino acids. V was cut by 2 bases and J by 12 bases, with 8 bases left in between. The CDR3 reads CASSYLEGQFF. Here the CDR3 DNA reads TGTGCCAGCAGTTACCTGGAGGGGCAGTTCTTC.

The chain has TRBV11-1 and TRBJ2-5; the match to TRBD1 covers 11 bases. The CDR3 contains 18 residues. With 0 bases clipped from V and 4 bases from J, the junction kept 10 bases outside the gene matches. Germline V gene sequence: CDR1 SGHAT, CDR2 FQDESV (reference sequence). The CDR3 sequence: CASSLAGGGQGAGETQYF. The CDR3 DNA sequence: TGTGCCAGCAGCTTAGCGGGTGGAGGACAGGGGGCTGGAGAGACCCAGTACTTC.